These 32 T cell receptor beta chains came from one sample sequenced in a study of CD8+CD57+ T cells in acquired aplastic anemia. Profiling that covered TCR beta VDJ and CDR3 relied on genomic DNA as its template. TCRdb reprocessed the reads via MiXCR and lists one record per CDR3 protein. The sample carries 400,000 to 450,000 distinct CDR3 sequences, roughly 68% recorded once. Sequenced sample: sorted CD4+, CD8+, or CD8+CD57+ T cells (not recorded which) from PBMCs. Receptors originate from a human donor in good health, serving as a control.

This clonotype appeared a few times. Being one base from a much bigger clone, this may be a read error. The chain joins TRBV25-1 to TRBJ2-3; tentatively, D is TRBD2 (6 bases). Germline CDR1 MGHDK, CDR2 SYGVNS. Trimming pared 5 bases from V and 5 bases from J, leaving 14 bases between. This CDR3 is built from 14 residues. In nucleotides, the CDR3 is TGTGCCAGCAGTCTGGAGGGGCGCATAGATACGCAGTATTTT. It codes for CASSLEGRIDTQYF. The whole variable domain, remainder taken from reference TRBV25-1 and TRBJ2-3, is EADIYQTPRYLVIGTGKKITLECSQTMGHDKMYWYQQDPGMELHLIHYSYGVNSTEKGDLSSESTVSRIRTEHFPLTLESARPSHTSQYLCASSLEGRIDTQYFGPGTRLTVL.

The V call is TRBV7-3, the J call TRBJ2-7, with a possible D match to TRBD1 (5 bases). This CDR3 region has 14 residues. Deletions cut 5 bases from V and 9 bases from J, with 20 bases between. Germline lookup yields CDR1 SGHTA and CDR2 FQGTGA. CDR3 DNA: TGTGCCAGCAGCCCATGGGGTGGGGCCTACACGCAGTACTTC. It yields the protein CASSPWGGAYTQYF. Full variable domain (remainder filled in from reference TRBV7-3 and TRBJ2-7): GAGVSQTPSNKVTEKGKYVELRCDPISGHTALYWYRQSLGQGPEFLIYFQGTGAADDSGLPNDRFFAVRPEGSVSTLKIQRTERGDSAVYLCASSPWGGAYTQYFGPGTRLTVT.

There are many counts of this clonotype. The chain couples TRBV20-1 to TRBJ1-1; weak D call: TRBD1 (5 bases). V lost 6 bases and J lost 5, with 13 bases in between. Germline V gene sequence: CDR1 DFQATT, CDR2 SNEGSKA (reference sequence). There are 12 residues in the CDR3. The CDR3 is CSATTSGTEAFF. The CDR3 bases are TGCAGTGCGACGACCTCAGGGACTGAAGCTTTCTTT.

The chain links TRBV19 to TRBJ2-1, with 7 positions matching TRBD2. Germline-derived CDR1 and CDR2 are LNHDA and SQIVND (reference sequence). The CDR3 runs to 10 residues. For the CDR3, the DNA is TGTGCAGCGGGGTACAATGAGCAGTTCTTC. Translation gives CAAGYNEQFF.

To note about this clonotype: Here the CDR3 omits its conserved ending phenylalanine or tryptophan, so a read error is the likely source. The chain recombines TRBV6-1 with TRBJ1-2; D might be TRBD1 (6 bases). The length of the CDR3 is 14 residues. Trimming took off 6 bases at V and 4 bases at J, with 15 bases between the two ends. Looked up from germline, CDR1 is MNHNS and CDR2 is SASEGT. The CDR3 DNA follows: TGTGCCAGCAGCCTCCTCGGGGGCGGCTATGGCTACACCTCC. Its protein is CASSLLGGGYGYTS.

The chain combines TRBV9 with TRBJ1-2; D uncertain. V was shortened by 10 bases and J by 10 bases, with 29 bases between the two germline ends. From germline, CDR1 is SGDLS and CDR2 YYNGEE. CDR3 size: 15 residues. Written as DNA, the CDR3 is TGTGCCTGGAGACCAAAGACTAATTCACCCCTCCACTACACCTTC. Translation gives CAWRPKTNSPLHYTF.

V is TRBV7-2 and J is TRBJ2-7, with 7 positions matching TRBD2. J was trimmed by 1 base and V by 4 bases; bases with no gene match: 4. Germline assignment: CDR1 SGHTA and CDR2 FQGNSA. The CDR3 covers 14 residues. Here the CDR3 reads CASSYWRGSYEQYF. For the CDR3, the DNA is TGTGCCAGCAGCTATTGGCGGGGGTCCTACGAGCAGTACTTC.

With respect to this clonotype: Here the CDR3 omits its conserved ending phenylalanine or tryptophan, so a read error is the likely source. Because the CDR3's place on the DNA is in doubt, the DNA is left out and the CDR3 is given as listed by TCRdb. V and J are TRBV7-8 and TRBJ1-2; the table's D call, TRBD1, has no DNA check behind it. Per the germline V gene, CDR1 is SGHVS and CDR2 is FQNEAQ. The CDR3 extends over 13 residues, inclusive of both ends. CDR3 residues: CASSVGDKNLRAV.

Worth noting for this clonotype: As the CDR3 is not closed by the conserved phenylalanine or tryptophan, this likely results from a read error. V gene TRBV6-1 combines with J gene TRBJ1-2; maybe TRBD1 (5 bases). Germline CDR1 reads MNHNS; CDR2 reads SASEGT. Trimming cost V 5 bases and J 8 bases, with 15 bases left between them. The CDR3 runs 13 residues. As DNA, the CDR3 is TGTGCCAGCAGTCATACCCGGGGCACCGGCTACACCGGC. It specifies CASSHTRGTGYTG.

The chain links TRBV5-4 to TRBJ2-7; 9 positions match TRBD2. The J segment lost 6 bases and the V segment lost 0 bases, leaving 7 bases of the junction unmatched. This CDR3 is built from 15 residues. CDR1 SGHNT and CDR2 YYREEE come from the germline V gene (reference sequence). The DNA for the CDR3 is TGTGCCAGCAGCTTGGAGGGCGGGGGGGCACGCGAGCAGTACTTC. It translates to CASSLEGGGAREQYF.

This sequence joins TRBV20-1 and TRBJ2-5; no reliable D call. The CDR3 has 11 amino acids. V shed 4 bases and J shed 6 bases, with 9 bases lying between them. Per the germline V gene, CDR1 is DFQATT and CDR2 is SNEGSKA (reference sequence). CDR3 in DNA: TGCAGTGCTACAAGATGGAAGACCCAGTACTTC. Protein: CSATRWKTQYF.

Note on this clonotype: The DNA is left out, because the CDR3 cannot be placed on it with certainty; the CDR3 is given as TCRdb lists it. The chain uses TRBV7-2 and TRBJ2-5; the table's D gene call, TRBD1, was not cross checked with the DNA. The CDR3 spans 15 residues, counting both ends. Germline V gene sequence: CDR1 SGHTA, CDR2 FQGNSA. The CDR3 loop is CASSLRGGGSTSGYF.

J is TRBJ2-7 and V is TRBV12-3 or TRBV12-4; TRBD1 is a possible D gene (5 bases). This CDR3 is 15 amino acids long. The DNA of the CDR3 is TGTGCTAGTGGTCCTCAGGGCAAACCCGTTTGGGAGCAGTACTTC. The encoded protein is CASGPQGKPVWEQYF.

In the case of this clonotype: One base away lies a much larger clone, so this may be a sequencing read error. The chain combines TRBV10-3 with TRBJ2-7, with 9 bases identical to TRBD2. CDR3 length equals 17 residues. From germline, CDR1 is ENHRY and CDR2 SYGVKD. CDR3 amino acids: CASSYPSGEALRWEQYF. CDR3 in DNA: TGTGCCAGCAGTTATCCTAGCGGGGAGGCGTTGCGTTGGGAGCAGTACTTC.

Points on this clonotype: The conserved phenylalanine or tryptophan is not found at the CDR3 terminus, so this likely reflects a read error. Because the CDR3's place on the DNA is in doubt, the DNA is left out and the CDR3 is given as listed by TCRdb. This chain connects TRBV2 to TRBJ2-3; TRBD1 is the table's D call, not checked against the DNA. Termini included, the CDR3 measures 15 amino acids. Germline CDR1 SNHLY, CDR2 FYNNEI. CDR3 protein: CASSEQGNQPQHLGD.

The chain combines TRBV2 with TRBJ2-7, with 8 nucleotides matching TRBD1. V dropped 6 bases and J dropped 1; count of bases not matched to a gene: 8. Per the germline V gene, CDR1 is SNHLY and CDR2 is FYNNEI. The CDR3 is made up of 15 amino acids. CDR3 protein: CASSGTTGESYEQYF. The CDR3 nucleotides read TGTGCCAGCAGCGGGACGACAGGGGAGTCCTACGAGCAGTACTTC.

The chain couples TRBV29-1 to TRBJ2-3; a weak D match, TRBD2 (6 bases). CDR1 is SQVTM and CDR2 is ANQGSEA in the germline V gene. Trimming left V 7 bases short and J 0 bases short, with 17 bases between. The CDR3 totals 15 residues. For the CDR3, the DNA is TGCAGCGGCGCTGGGGTGGCGGGGAGCACAGATACGCAGTATTTT. Amino acids: CSGAGVAGSTDTQYF.

J is TRBJ1-6 and V is TRBV29-1; TRBD1 matches 11 bases. The junction had 6 bases not matched to a gene; V was cut back by 6 bases and J by 11 bases. This CDR3 contains 13 residues. In germline, CDR1 is SQVTM, CDR2 ANQGSEA. The CDR3 sequence is CSVWTGGRTPLHF. The CDR3 DNA follows: TGCAGCGTGTGGACAGGGGGCAGAACACCCCTCCACTTT.

V usage is TRBV5-1 and J usage is TRBJ2-7; D possibly corresponds to TRBD1 (7 bases). Trimming removed 4 bases at V and 6 bases at J, with 17 bases between. The CDR3 totals 14 residues. The germline gives CDR1 SGHRS, CDR2 YFSETQ. Written as DNA, the CDR3 is TGCGCCAGCAGCACAGGGGACTCAACCCGCGAGCAGTACTTC. This codes for CASSTGDSTREQYF. The full variable domain, rest sourced from reference TRBV5-1 and TRBJ2-7, is KAGVTQTPRYLIKTRGQQVTLSCSPISGHRSVSWYQQTPGQGLQFLFEYFSETQRNKGNFPGRFSGRQFSNSRSEMNVSTLELGDSALYLCASSTGDSTREQYFGPGTRLTVT.

This clonotype was seen ten or more times. The chain carries TRBV9 and TRBJ2-7; D gene unclear. V was shortened by 0 bases and J by 6 bases, with 10 bases between the two germline ends. Germline CDR1 SGDLS, CDR2 YYNGEE. CDR3 length: 13 residues. The chain's CDR3 is CASSVGQDREQYF. CDR3 bases: TGTGCCAGCAGCGTAGGGCAGGACCGCGAGCAGTACTTC.

Notes on this clonotype: Its ends do not fully match the called genes, so a read error is possible. V gene TRBV5-1 combines with J gene TRBJ2-3; D not certain. Per the germline V gene, CDR1 is SGHRS and CDR2 is YFSETQ. This CDR3 spans 16 amino acids. In nucleotides, the CDR3 is TGTGCCAGCAGAAGGACCCAGACGAGAAGAGCAGATACGCAGTATTTT. It specifies CASRRTQTRRADTQYF.

The chain combines TRBV19 with TRBJ2-7; D possibly corresponds to TRBD2 (5 bases). The CDR3 covers 14 residues. Trimming left V 6 bases short and J 3 bases short, with 15 bases between. CDR1 and CDR2 from the germline V gene are LNHDA and SQIVND (reference sequence). The CDR3 nucleotides read TGTGCCAGTAGCCTCACTGGACGGGGCTACGAGCAGTACTTC. Translated: CASSLTGRGYEQYF.

The chain combines TRBV12-3 or TRBV12-4 with TRBJ1-3, with 7 bases fitting TRBD1. The length of the CDR3 is 16 residues. The V and J ends lost 10 bases and 0 bases, in that order; junction bases with no gene match: 12. CDR3 amino acids: CATGNVRDSSGNTIYF. CDR3 nucleotide sequence: TGTGCCACCGGAAACGTACGGGACAGCTCTGGAAACACCATATATTTT.

The chain joins TRBV14 to TRBJ2-7; perhaps TRBD1 as D (6 bases). Trimming pared 1 base from V and 3 bases from J, leaving 10 bases between. CDR3 size: 14 residues. Germline CDR1 reads SGHDN; CDR2 reads FVKESK. The CDR3: CASSQVGQIYEQYF. The CDR3 DNA reads TGTGCCAGCAGCCAAGTAGGACAGATCTACGAGCAGTACTTC.

V and J are TRBV20-1 and TRBJ1-2; 8 bases agree with TRBD1. The CDR3 has 14 amino acids. Germline V gene lookup returns CDR1 DFQATT and CDR2 SNEGSKA (reference sequence). The J segment lost 5 bases and the V segment lost 3 bases, leaving 8 bases of the junction unmatched. In DNA, the CDR3 is TGCAGTGCTAGGGGGGACAGGAGGCGTTATGGCTACACCTTC. Translated: CSARGDRRRYGYTF.

This CDR3 is CASSSLWDEPQHF. In DNA, the CDR3 is TGTGCCAGCAGCTCTCTGTGGGACGAGCCCCAGCATTTT. The chain uses TRBV11-2 and TRBJ1-5; weak D call: TRBD1 (5 bases). The CDR3 runs to 13 residues. Germline assignment: CDR1 SGHAT and CDR2 FQNNGV. The V gene lost 4 bases and the J gene lost 8 bases, with 12 bases spanning the gap.

A word on this clonotype: One end of the junction is discordant with germline, which a read error may explain. The J gene is TRBJ2-3, the V gene TRBV14; TRBD2 aligns across 9 bases. The germline gives CDR1 SGHDN, CDR2 FVKESK. This CDR3 has 13 residues. For the CDR3, the DNA is TGCGCCAGCGGCCCAGCGGGAGGTTCAACGCAGTATTTT. Amino acid sequence: CASGPAGGSTQYF.

The chain carries TRBV29-1 and TRBJ1-1; D is unclear. Between the trimmed V and J ends, which lost 2 bases and 5 bases, there was a span of 9 bases. This CDR3 has 12 residues. CDR1 SQVTM and CDR2 ANQGSEA come from the germline V gene. CDR3 DNA sequence: TGCAGCGTTGAATTGGGAAATACTGAAGCTTTCTTT. This codes for CSVELGNTEAFF.

The chain is built from TRBV2 and TRBJ2-3, with TRBD2 matching over 7 bases. The V and J ends lost 6 bases and 2 bases, in that order; junction bases with no gene match: 5. CDR3 length equals 14 residues. Looked up from germline, CDR1 is SNHLY and CDR2 is FYNNEI. The CDR3 coding sequence is TGTGCCAGCAGCGTACGGGAGGACACAGATACGCAGTATTTT. Residues: CASSVREDTDTQYF.

This clonotype came up many times. The chain combines TRBV27 with TRBJ2-3; D is uncertain. The germline V gene encodes CDR1 MNHEY and CDR2 SMNVEV (reference sequence). Trimming cost V 1 base and J 4 bases, with 9 bases left between them. This CDR3 is 14 amino acids long. The CDR3 is CASSLWFDADTQYF. In DNA, the CDR3 is TGTGCCAGCAGTTTATGGTTCGACGCAGATACGCAGTATTTT.

At least ten counts were recorded for this clonotype. The V call is TRBV7-2, the J call TRBJ1-1, with 10 nucleotides matching TRBD1. The V gene's germline CDR1 is SGHTA and CDR2 FQGNSA. With V trimmed by 6 bases and J by 0 bases, 10 bases remained unmatched. This CDR3 contains 17 residues. CDR3 bases: TGTGCCAGCAGAAACTACGGACAGGGGGAGGTGAACACTGAAGCTTTCTTT. Amino acid sequence: CASRNYGQGEVNTEAFF.

This chain links TRBV7-2 with TRBJ1-5; D perhaps matches TRBD1 (5 bases). Germline loops: CDR1 SGHTA, CDR2 FQGNSA. This CDR3 comprises 17 residues. The germline V and J ends were trimmed by 4 bases and 9 bases, with 25 bases remaining between them. CDR3 region: CASSSTGTDYSKAPQHF. The DNA for the CDR3 is TGTGCCAGCAGCTCAACCGGGACGGACTATAGCAAAGCGCCCCAGCATTTT.